Given below is one T cell receptor (beta chain) in context. This sample is part of a study of blood T cell repertoires in COVID-19. Study-wide context: Samples of COVID-19 (acute and convalescent) were obtained from the United States, Italy and Spain. The cDNA or gDNA used as material had been derived from T cells, B-cell-depleted T cells, or PBMCs.

TCRdb's copy holds only in-frame clones and misses some; the assay was immunoSEQ multiplex PCR. The table records almost 200,000 clones, about 82% of them present only once. Germline CDR1 is LGHNT and CDR2 is FRNRAP. This CDR3 region has 12 residues. V lost 5 bases and J 9 bases, leaving 11 bases between the germline ends. This chain connects TRBV12-5 to TRBJ1-5; no firm D call. The sample consisted of peripheral blood. The clonotype was recovered from a man in his fifties or sixties with COVID-19, enrolled during active disease. In nucleotides, the CDR3 is TGTGCTAGTGGTATTACGAGAGGGCCCCAGCATTTT. Its protein product is CASGITRGPQHF.